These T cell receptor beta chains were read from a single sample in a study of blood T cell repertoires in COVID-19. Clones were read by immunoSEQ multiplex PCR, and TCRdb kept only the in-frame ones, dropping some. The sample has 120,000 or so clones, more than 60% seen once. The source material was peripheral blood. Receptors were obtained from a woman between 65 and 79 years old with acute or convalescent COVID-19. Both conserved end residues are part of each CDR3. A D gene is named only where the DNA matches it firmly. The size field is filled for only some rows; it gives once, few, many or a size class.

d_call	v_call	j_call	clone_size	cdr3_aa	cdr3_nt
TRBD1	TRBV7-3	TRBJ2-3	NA	CASSLQPGQGRDTQYF	TGTGCCAGCAGCTTACAACCCGGACAGGGGAGGGATACGCAGTATTTT
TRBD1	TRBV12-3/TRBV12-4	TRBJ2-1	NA	CASSLRQGDEQFF	TGTGCCAGCAGTCTAAGACAGGGGGACGAGCAGTTCTTC
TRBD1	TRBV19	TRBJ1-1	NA	CASMEDIGGAGAFF	TGTGCCAGTATGGAGGACATAGGGGGCGCAGGAGCTTTCTTT
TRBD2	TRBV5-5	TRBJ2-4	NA	CASSLAGAGLAKNIQYF	TGTGCCAGCAGCTTAGCGGGGGCCGGGTTAGCCAAAAACATTCAGTACTTC
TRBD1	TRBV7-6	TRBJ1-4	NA	CASSLGTGGEGEKLFF	TGTGCCAGCAGCCTCGGGACAGGGGGCGAGGGTGAAAAACTGTTTTTT
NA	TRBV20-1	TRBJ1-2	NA	CSASTSSSYGYTF	TGCAGTGCTAGTACGAGTTCGTCCTATGGCTACACCTTC
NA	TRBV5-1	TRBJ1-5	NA	CASSLEGGNQPQHF	TGCGCCAGCAGCTTGGAAGGGGGAAATCAGCCCCAGCATTTT
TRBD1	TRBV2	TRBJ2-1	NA	CASDRQGASSEQFF	TGTGCCAGCGACAGACAGGGGGCGAGTAGTGAGCAGTTCTTC
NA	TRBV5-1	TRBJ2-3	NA	CASSGIAIGSADTQYF	TGCGCCAGCAGCGGGATAGCGATAGGGTCCGCAGATACGCAGTATTTT
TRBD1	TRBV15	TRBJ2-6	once	CATSRPGGSGANVLTF	TGTGCCACCAGCAGACCAGGGGGCTCTGGGGCCAACGTCCTGACTTTC
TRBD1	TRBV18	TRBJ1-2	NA	CASSPRDREGYTF	TGTGCCAGCTCACCACGGGACAGGGAAGGCTACACCTTC
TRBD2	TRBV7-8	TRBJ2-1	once	CASSLEGGGPYNEQFF	TGTGCCAGCAGCTTAGAAGGCGGGGGTCCTTACAATGAGCAGTTCTTC
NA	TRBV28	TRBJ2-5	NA	CASSLYMARGQETQYF	TGTGCCAGCAGTTTATATATGGCAAGGGGGCAAGAGACCCAGTACTTC
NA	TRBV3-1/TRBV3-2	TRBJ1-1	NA	CASSQEGGAEAFF	TGTGCCAGCAGCCAAGAAGGGGGTGCTGAAGCTTTCTTT
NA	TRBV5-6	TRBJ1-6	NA	CASSLWEASPLHF	TGTGCCAGCAGCTTGTGGGAGGCCTCACCCCTCCACTTT
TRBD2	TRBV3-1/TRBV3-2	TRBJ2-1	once	CASSPRPTSGLSGEQFF	TGTGCCAGCAGTCCGCGTCCCACTAGCGGTTTGTCAGGTGAGCAGTTCTTC
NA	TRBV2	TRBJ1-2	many	CASSDRGFFEGYTF	TGTGCCAGCAGTGACAGGGGTTTTTTCGAGGGCTACACCTTC
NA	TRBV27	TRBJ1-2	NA	CASSSHLRESTPLFYGYTF	TGTGCCAGCAGTAGCCACCTCAGGGAATCCACCCCACTATTCTATGGCTACACCTTC
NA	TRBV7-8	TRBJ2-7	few	CASSLGVTGKPYEQYF	TGTGCCAGCAGCTTAGGGGTTACAGGGAAACCCTACGAGCAGTACTTC
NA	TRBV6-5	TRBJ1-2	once	CASSLSRAFGYTF	TGTGCCAGCAGTTTATCCAGGGCCTTTGGCTACACCTTC
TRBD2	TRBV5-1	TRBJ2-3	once	CASSLVAGGDTQYF	TGCGCCAGCAGCTTGGTAGCGGGAGGGGATACGCAGTATTTT
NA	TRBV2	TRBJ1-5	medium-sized	CASTYGHNSNQPQHF	TGTGCCAGCACATACGGACATAATAGCAATCAGCCCCAGCATTTT
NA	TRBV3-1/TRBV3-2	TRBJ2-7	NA	CASSLKSPSYEQYF	TGTGCCAGCAGCCTTAAGAGCCCCTCCTACGAGCAGTACTTC
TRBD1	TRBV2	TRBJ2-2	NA	CASRQRTGALSGELFF	TGTGCCAGCAGGCAAAGGACAGGGGCCTTAAGCGGGGAGCTGTTTTTT
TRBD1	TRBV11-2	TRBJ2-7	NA	CASSLGQGWEQYF	TGTGCCAGCAGCTTAGGACAGGGGTGGGAGCAGTACTTC
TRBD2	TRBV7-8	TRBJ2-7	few	CASSTIGTSGITILYEQYF	TGTGCCAGCAGCACGATAGGGACTAGCGGGATAACAATCTTGTACGAGCAGTACTTC
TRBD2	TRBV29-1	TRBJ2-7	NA	CSVEVPVVAGVLTYEQYF	TGCAGCGTTGAAGTCCCCGTGGTAGCGGGTGTCCTAACCTACGAGCAGTACTTC
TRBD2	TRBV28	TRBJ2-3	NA	CASSLLTSGMRTDTQYF	TGTGCCAGCAGTTTGTTAACTAGCGGGATGCGCACAGATACGCAGTATTTT
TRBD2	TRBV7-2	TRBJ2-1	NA	CASSLERGGREQFF	TGTGCCAGCAGCTTAGAGCGGGGGGGCCGGGAGCAGTTCTTC
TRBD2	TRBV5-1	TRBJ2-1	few	CASSLPGLGALDEQFF	TGCGCCAGCAGCCTACCGGGACTAGGAGCTTTGGATGAGCAGTTCTTC
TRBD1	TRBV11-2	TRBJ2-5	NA	CASSLARDSYQETQYF	TGTGCCAGCAGCTTGGCCCGGGACAGTTACCAAGAGACCCAGTACTTC
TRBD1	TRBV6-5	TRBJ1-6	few	CASSYLLGQGDSPLHF	TGTGCCAGCAGTTACCTACTTGGACAGGGGGATTCACCCCTCCACTTT
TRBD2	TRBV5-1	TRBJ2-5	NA	CASSLAGGGETQYF	TGCGCCAGCAGCTTGGCGGGAGGAGGGGAGACCCAGTACTTC
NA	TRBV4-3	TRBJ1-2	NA	CASSQDGAGYGYTF	TGCGCCAGCAGCCAAGATGGGGCAGGGTATGGCTACACCTTC
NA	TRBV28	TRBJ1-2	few	CASSFPRVDYGYTF	TGTGCCAGCAGTTTCCCCAGGGTGGACTATGGCTACACCTTC
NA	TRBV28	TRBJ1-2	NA	CASTSYSGPRGYGYTF	TGTGCCAGCACCTCCTACTCGGGTCCAAGGGGCTATGGCTACACCTTC
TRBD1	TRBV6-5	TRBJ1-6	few	CASRDHRGMDSPLHF	TGTGCCAGCAGAGACCACAGGGGTATGGATTCACCCCTCCACTTT
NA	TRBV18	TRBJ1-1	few	CASSQQGSEAFF	TGTGCCAGCTCACAACAGGGTTCTGAAGCTTTCTTT
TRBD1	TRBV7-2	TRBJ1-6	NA	CASSLDRGNNSPLHF	TGTGCCAGCAGCTTAGACAGGGGAAATAATTCACCCCTCCACTTT
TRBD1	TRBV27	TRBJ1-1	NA	CASSLSWGPGTGMNTEAFF	TGTGCCAGCAGTTTATCGTGGGGCCCCGGGACAGGGATGAACACTGAAGCTTTCTTT
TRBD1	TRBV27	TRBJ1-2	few	CASSSGTGAYGYTF	TGTGCCAGCAGCTCCGGGACAGGGGCGTATGGCTACACCTTC
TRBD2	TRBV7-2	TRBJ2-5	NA	CASSSQGGQETQYF	TGTGCCAGCAGCTCTCAGGGAGGGCAAGAGACCCAGTACTTC
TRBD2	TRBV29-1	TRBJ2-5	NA	CSVEGGTSVRVRETQYF	TGCAGCGTCGAGGGTGGGACTAGCGTCAGGGTACGGGAGACCCAGTACTTC
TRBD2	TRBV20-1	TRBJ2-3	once	CSASGLAGAFTDTQYF	TGCAGTGCTAGTGGACTAGCGGGGGCCTTCACAGATACGCAGTATTTT
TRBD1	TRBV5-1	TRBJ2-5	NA	CASSQGRGQRETQYF	TGCGCCAGCAGCCAGGGAAGGGGGCAGCGAGAGACCCAGTACTTC
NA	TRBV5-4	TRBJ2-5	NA	CASSFLQETQYF	TGTGCCAGCAGCTTCCTTCAAGAGACCCAGTACTTC
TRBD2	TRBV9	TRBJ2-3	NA	CASSQNPGEGSGTDTQYF	TGTGCCAGCAGCCAAAACCCCGGGGAGGGGAGCGGCACAGATACGCAGTATTTT
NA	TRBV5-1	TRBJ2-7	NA	CASSPEAAGYEQYF	TGCGCCAGCAGCCCCGAGGCCGCCGGGTACGAGCAGTACTTC